Shown below are 15 T cell receptor beta chains from a single sample sequenced in a study of OX40 agonist ivuxolimab in advanced cancers. Data came from immunoSEQ multiplex PCR; TCRdb stores just in-frame clones and leaves some out. The sample shows nearly 80,000 clones, about 85% of them seen only once. The sequenced sample was CD4+ or CD8+ T cells sorted from blood, obtained in a trial of the OX40 agonist ivuxolimab. These receptors were taken from an adult with an advanced solid tumor such as melanoma, head and neck, liver or kidney cancer.

The J gene is TRBJ2-1, the V gene TRBV19, with a possible D match to TRBD2 (6 bases). CDR1 is LNHDA and CDR2 is SQIVND in the germline V gene (reference sequence). The CDR3 consists of 16 residues. V lost 5 bases and J 1 base, leaving 15 bases between the germline ends. This CDR3 reads CASSARGKGSYNEQFF. CDR3 coding DNA: TGTGCCAGTAGTGCTCGGGGGAAGGGTTCCTACAATGAGCAGTTCTTC. Supplemented by reference TRBV19 and TRBJ2-1, the full variable domain reads DGGITQSPKYLFRKEGQNVTLSCEQNLNHDAMYWYRQDPGQGLRLIYYSQIVNDFQKGDIAEGYSVSREKKESFPLTVTSAQKNPTAFYLCASSARGKGSYNEQFFGPGTRLTVL.

The chain links TRBV20-1 to TRBJ1-2; D remains ambiguous. Germline V gives CDR1 DFQATT, CDR2 SNEGSKA (reference sequence). There are 11 residues in the CDR3. Written as DNA, the CDR3 is TGCGCCGTACCGACAAGCGGGGGCTACACCTTC. Its translation: CAVPTSGGYTF.

The CDR3 region has the DNA TGTGCCAGCAGCTTAGACAGAGAAGAGACCCAGTACTTC. Translated: CASSLDREETQYF. The J gene is TRBJ2-5, the V gene TRBV11-2; D call uncertain. This CDR3 is 13 amino acids long. Between the trimmed V and J ends, which lost 0 bases and 3 bases, there was a span of 5 bases. The germline CDR1 and CDR2 sequences are SGHAT and FQNNGV.

This chain connects TRBV10-1 to TRBJ2-6; maybe TRBD2 (5 bases). Between the trimmed V and J ends, which lost 6 bases and 4 bases, there was a span of 13 bases. The CDR3 consists of 15 residues. Looked up from germline, CDR1 is WNHNN and CDR2 is SYGVQD (reference sequence). CDR3 sequence: CASSGTADGANVLTF. The CDR3 DNA reads TGCGCCAGCAGCGGTACAGCGGACGGGGCCAACGTCCTGACTTTC.

The chain couples TRBV5-1 to TRBJ2-6, with D possibly TRBD2 on 6 matching bases. Trimming stripped 3 bases from V and 0 bases from J, with 10 bases between. The CDR3 loop spans 16 amino acids. Germline V gene lookup returns CDR1 SGHRS and CDR2 YFSETQ. Here the CDR3 DNA reads TGCGCCAGCAGCTGGGAGGCGGGCTCTGGGGCCAACGTCCTGACTTTC. Translating it yields CASSWEAGSGANVLTF.

The chain has TRBV6-1 and TRBJ2-2; D is unclear. V lost 1 base to trimming and J lost 2 bases, with 2 bases between them. The CDR3 runs 13 residues. Germline V gene data show CDR1 as MNHNS and CDR2 as SASEGT. CDR3 nucleotide sequence: TGTGCCAGCAGTGAAGGTAACACCGGGGAGCTGTTTTTT. Encoded protein: CASSEGNTGELFF.

CDR3 in DNA: TGTGCCAGCAGTTCCCGTAGGGGCTACGAGCAGTACTTC. This encodes CASSSRRGYEQYF. The V gene is TRBV2, the J gene TRBJ2-7; D may be TRBD1 (5 bases). Trimming left V 5 bases short and J 3 bases short, with 11 bases between. CDR3 size: 13 residues. Germline V gene lookup returns CDR1 SNHLY and CDR2 FYNNEI.

This chain joins TRBV4-1 and TRBJ2-7, with no clear D. The CDR3 contains 14 residues. Germline loops: CDR1 MGHRA, CDR2 YSYEKL. V was clipped by 1 base and J by 3 bases, with 10 bases between them. The CDR3: CASSQVAGYYEQYF. The CDR3 DNA follows: TGCGCCAGCAGCCAAGTGGCCGGATACTACGAGCAGTACTTC.

V gene TRBV7-6 combines with J gene TRBJ2-5, with unresolved D. The CDR3 is made up of 12 amino acids. The germline V and J ends were trimmed by 1 base and 3 bases, with 3 bases remaining between them. Germline lookup yields CDR1 SGHVS and CDR2 FNYEAQ. The chain's CDR3 is CASSLGEETQYF. CDR3 nucleotide sequence: TGTGCCAGCAGCTTAGGAGAAGAGACCCAGTACTTC.

J is TRBJ2-1 and V is TRBV19; D not certain. Germline CDR1 is LNHDA and CDR2 is SQIVND (reference sequence). V lost 3 bases and J 9 bases, leaving 12 bases between the germline ends. The length of the CDR3 is 13 residues. Here the CDR3 reads CASSITAPGEQFF. The CDR3 DNA reads TGTGCCAGTAGTATCACGGCCCCCGGTGAGCAGTTCTTC.

This chain links TRBV6-6 with TRBJ2-3, with D possibly TRBD1 on 5 matching bases. V lost 4 bases and J 7 bases, leaving 9 bases between the germline ends. The CDR3 is 12 amino acids. Per germline, CDR1 MNHNY and CDR2 SVGAGI (reference sequence). In DNA, the CDR3 is TGTGCCAGCAGTTTCGACAGTTATACGCAGTATTTT. This codes for CASSFDSYTQYF.

The chain's CDR3 is CASSLELNTDTQYF. The CDR3, as DNA: TGTGCCAGCAGCTTGGAACTTAACACAGATACGCAGTATTTT. The V and J genes are TRBV5-4 and TRBJ2-3; D not certain. V gave up 0 bases and J gave up 2 bases, with 7 bases separating them. This CDR3 is 14 amino acids long. The V gene's germline CDR1 is SGHNT and CDR2 YYREEE (reference sequence).

This clone was picked up one time. The chain joins TRBV18 to TRBJ1-5, with D possibly matching TRBD1 (6 bases). From germline, CDR1 is KGHSH and CDR2 LQKENI. The CDR3 runs 15 residues. The V end was cut by 5 bases, the J end by 5 bases, with 16 bases between. CDR3 nucleotides: TGTGCCAGCTCAGCTACAGGGTCCAAGGATCAGCCCCAGCATTTT. It is translated as CASSATGSKDQPQHF.

The chain uses TRBV27 and TRBJ2-2; the D gene could be TRBD1 or TRBD2 (5 bases each). CDR3 size: 14 residues. V gave up 10 bases and J gave up 5 bases, with 17 bases separating them. Germline CDR1 is MNHEY and CDR2 is SMNVEV (reference sequence). CDR3 in DNA: TGTGCCACTCGTGCTGGGACCAGAACCGGGGAGCTGTTTTTT. This gives the protein CATRAGTRTGELFF.

This chain links TRBV4-3 with TRBJ2-2; 12 bases align to TRBD2. Losses at the gene ends were 1 base for V and 3 bases for J; bases not matched to a gene: 9. Germline CDR1 is LGHNA and CDR2 is YSLEER. The CDR3 runs to 19 residues. In DNA, the CDR3 is TGCGCCAGCAGCCAAGCTGTTCTAGCGGGAGGGTTAGACACCGGGGAGCTGTTTTTT. Amino acids: CASSQAVLAGGLDTGELFF.